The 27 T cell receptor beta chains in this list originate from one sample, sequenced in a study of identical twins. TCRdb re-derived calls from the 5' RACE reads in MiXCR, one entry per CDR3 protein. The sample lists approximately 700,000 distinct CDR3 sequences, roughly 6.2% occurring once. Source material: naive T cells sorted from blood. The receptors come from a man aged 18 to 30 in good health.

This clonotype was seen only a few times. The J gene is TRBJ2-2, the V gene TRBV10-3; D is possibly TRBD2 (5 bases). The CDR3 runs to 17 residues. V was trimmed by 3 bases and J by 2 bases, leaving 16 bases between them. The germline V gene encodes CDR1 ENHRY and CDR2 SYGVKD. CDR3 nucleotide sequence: TGTGCCATCAGTGATCACGGGATCGGGTCAAACACCGGGGAGCTGTTTTTT. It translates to CAISDHGIGSNTGELFF.

The CDR3 loop reads CASRPYRGSNQPQHF. CDR3 sequence (DNA): TGTGCCAGCAGGCCCTACAGGGGTAGCAATCAGCCCCAGCATTTT. This sequence joins TRBV7-2 and TRBJ1-5; 7 bases line up with TRBD1. V shed 6 bases and J 0 bases; nucleotides not matched to a gene: 5. The CDR3 totals 15 residues. CDR1 is SGHTA, CDR2 FQGNSA, per germline.

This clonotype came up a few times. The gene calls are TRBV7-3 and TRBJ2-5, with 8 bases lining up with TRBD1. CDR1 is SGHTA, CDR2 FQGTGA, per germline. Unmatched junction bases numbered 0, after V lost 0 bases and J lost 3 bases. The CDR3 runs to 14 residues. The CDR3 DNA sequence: TGTGCCAGCAGCTTAACGGGACAGGAAGAGACCCAGTACTTC. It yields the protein CASSLTGQEETQYF.

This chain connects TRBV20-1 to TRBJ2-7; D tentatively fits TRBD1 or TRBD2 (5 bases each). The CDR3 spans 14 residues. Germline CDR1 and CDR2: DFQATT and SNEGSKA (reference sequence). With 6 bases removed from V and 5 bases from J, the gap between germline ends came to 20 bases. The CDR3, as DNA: TGCAGTGCCAATTCGGGACGCATCCACCACGAGCAGTACTTC. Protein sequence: CSANSGRIHHEQYF.

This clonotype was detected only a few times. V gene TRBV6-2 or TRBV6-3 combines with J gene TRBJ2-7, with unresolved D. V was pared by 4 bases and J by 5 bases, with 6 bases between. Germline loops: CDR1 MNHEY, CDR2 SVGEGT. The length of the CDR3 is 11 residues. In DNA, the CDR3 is TGTGCCAGCAGTTTGCCCGACGAGCAGTACTTC. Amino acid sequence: CASSLPDEQYF.

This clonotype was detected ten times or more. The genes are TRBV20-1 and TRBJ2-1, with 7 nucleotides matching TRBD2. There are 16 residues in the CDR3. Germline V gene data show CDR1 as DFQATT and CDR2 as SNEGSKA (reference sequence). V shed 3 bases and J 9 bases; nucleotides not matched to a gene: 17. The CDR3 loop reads CSASMTGGPWGGEQFF. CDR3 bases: TGCAGTGCTAGTATGACGGGAGGCCCCTGGGGAGGTGAGCAGTTCTTC.

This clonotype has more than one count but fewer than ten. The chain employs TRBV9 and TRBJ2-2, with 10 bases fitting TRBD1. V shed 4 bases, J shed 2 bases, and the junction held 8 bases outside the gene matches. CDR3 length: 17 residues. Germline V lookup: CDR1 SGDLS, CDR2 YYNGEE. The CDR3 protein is CASSLRTGGENTGELFF. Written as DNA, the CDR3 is TGTGCCAGCAGCTTACGGACAGGGGGAGAAAACACCGGGGAGCTGTTTTTT.

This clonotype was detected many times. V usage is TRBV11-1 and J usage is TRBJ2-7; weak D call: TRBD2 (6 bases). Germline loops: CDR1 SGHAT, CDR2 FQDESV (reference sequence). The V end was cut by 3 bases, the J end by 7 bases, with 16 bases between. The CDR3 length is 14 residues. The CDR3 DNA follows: TGTGCCAGCAGCTTCGCGGGAAAGGCGGGGGAGCAGTACGTC. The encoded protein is CASSFAGKAGEQYV.

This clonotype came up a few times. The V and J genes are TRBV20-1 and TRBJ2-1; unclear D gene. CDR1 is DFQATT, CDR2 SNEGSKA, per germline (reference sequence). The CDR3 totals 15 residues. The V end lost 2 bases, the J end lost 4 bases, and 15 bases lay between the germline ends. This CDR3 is CSARLPSVGYNEQFF. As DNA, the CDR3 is TGCAGTGCTAGACTCCCATCCGTGGGGTACAATGAGCAGTTCTTC.

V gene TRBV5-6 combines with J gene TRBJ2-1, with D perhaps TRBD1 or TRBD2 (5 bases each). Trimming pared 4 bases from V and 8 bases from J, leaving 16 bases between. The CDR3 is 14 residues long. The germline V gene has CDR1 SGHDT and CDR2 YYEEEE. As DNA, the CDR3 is TGTGCCAGCAGCCGCCAGGGACCTCAGGATGAGCAGTTCTTC. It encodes CASSRQGPQDEQFF.

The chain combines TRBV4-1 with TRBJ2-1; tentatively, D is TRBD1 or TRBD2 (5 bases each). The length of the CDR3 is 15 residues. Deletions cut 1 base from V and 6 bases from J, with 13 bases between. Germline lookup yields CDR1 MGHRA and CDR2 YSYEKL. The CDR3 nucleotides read TGCGCCAGCAGCCAAGTCCGGGACGCGGCCAATGAGCAGTTCTTC. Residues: CASSQVRDAANEQFF.

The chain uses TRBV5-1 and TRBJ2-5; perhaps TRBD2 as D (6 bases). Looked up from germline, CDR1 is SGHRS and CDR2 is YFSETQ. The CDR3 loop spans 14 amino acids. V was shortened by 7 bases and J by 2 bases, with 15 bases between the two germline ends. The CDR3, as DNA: TGCGCCAGCTGCCTAAATGGGGGGCAAGAGACCCAGTACTTC. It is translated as CASCLNGGQETQYF.

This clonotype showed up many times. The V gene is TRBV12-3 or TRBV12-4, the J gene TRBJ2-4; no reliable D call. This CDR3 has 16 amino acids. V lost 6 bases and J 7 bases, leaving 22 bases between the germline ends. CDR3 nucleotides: TGTGCCAGCAGCCTATCCCGGGCCCGATCCCGGAACATTCAGTACTTC. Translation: CASSLSRARSRNIQYF.

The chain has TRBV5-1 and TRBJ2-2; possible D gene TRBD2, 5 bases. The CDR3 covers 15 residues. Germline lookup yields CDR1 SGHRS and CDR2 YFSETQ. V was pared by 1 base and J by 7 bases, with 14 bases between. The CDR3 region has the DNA TGCGCCAGCAGCTTGATCACTAGGTTTGACGGGGAGCTGTTTTTT. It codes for CASSLITRFDGELFF.

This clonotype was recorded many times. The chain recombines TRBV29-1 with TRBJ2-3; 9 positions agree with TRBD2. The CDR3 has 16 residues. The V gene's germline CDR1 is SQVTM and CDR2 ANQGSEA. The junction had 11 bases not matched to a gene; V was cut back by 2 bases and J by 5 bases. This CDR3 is CSVEWGASGNLDTQYF. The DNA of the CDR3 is TGCAGCGTTGAATGGGGGGCTAGCGGGAACTTAGATACGCAGTATTTT.

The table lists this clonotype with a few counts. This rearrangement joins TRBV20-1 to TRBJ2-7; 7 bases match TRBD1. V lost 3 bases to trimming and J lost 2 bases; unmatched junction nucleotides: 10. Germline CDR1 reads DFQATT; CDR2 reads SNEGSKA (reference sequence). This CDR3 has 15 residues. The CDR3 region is CSARGQTDPPYEQYF. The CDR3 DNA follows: TGCAGTGCTAGGGGACAGACTGACCCCCCCTACGAGCAGTACTTC.

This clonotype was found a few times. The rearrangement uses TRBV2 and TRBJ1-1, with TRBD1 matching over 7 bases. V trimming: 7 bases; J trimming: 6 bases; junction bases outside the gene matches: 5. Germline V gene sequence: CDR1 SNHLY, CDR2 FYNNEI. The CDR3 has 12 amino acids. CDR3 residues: CASTEGAAEAFF. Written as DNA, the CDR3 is TGTGCCAGCACCGAGGGGGCGGCTGAAGCTTTCTTT. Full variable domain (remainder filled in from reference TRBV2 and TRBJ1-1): EPEVTQTPSHQVTQMGQEVILRCVPISNHLYFYWYRQILGQKVEFLVSFYNNEISEKSEIFDDQFSVERPDGSNFTLKIRSTKLEDSAMYFCASTEGAAEAFFGQGTRLTVV.

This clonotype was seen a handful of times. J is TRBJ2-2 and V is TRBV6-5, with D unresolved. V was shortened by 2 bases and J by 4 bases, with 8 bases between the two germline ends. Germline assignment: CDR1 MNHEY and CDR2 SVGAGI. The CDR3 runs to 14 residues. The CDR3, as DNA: TGTGCCAGCAGTTACCGGCTTTCCACCGGGGAGCTGTTTTTT. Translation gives CASSYRLSTGELFF.

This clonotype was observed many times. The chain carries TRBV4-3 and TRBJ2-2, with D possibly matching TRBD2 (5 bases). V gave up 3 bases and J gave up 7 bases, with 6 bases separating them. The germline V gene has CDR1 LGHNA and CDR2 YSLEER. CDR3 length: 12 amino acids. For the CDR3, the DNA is TGCGCCAGCAGCCACACTAGCGGGGAGCTGTTTTTT. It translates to CASSHTSGELFF.

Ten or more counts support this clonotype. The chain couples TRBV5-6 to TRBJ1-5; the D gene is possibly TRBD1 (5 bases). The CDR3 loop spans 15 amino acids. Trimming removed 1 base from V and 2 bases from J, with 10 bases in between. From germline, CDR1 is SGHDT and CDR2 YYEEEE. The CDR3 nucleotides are TGTGCCAGCAGCTTGCAAGGAGGGGGCAATCAGCCCCAGCATTTT. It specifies CASSLQGGGNQPQHF.

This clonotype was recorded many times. The CDR3 sequence: CASKETDDLGRQFF. CDR3 bases: TGTGCCAGTAAGGAGACAGATGATTTAGGACGGCAGTTCTTC. The rearrangement uses TRBV19 and TRBJ2-1; maybe TRBD1 (5 bases). The germline gives CDR1 LNHDA, CDR2 SQIVND (reference sequence). Trimming stripped 7 bases from V and 12 bases from J, with 22 bases between. The CDR3 consists of 14 residues. The full variable domain, its missing parts supplied by reference TRBV19 and TRBJ2-1, is DGGITQSPKYLFRKEGQNVTLSCEQNLNHDAMYWYRQDPGQGLRLIYYSQIVNDFQKGDIAEGYSVSREKKESFPLTVTSAQKNPTAFYLCASKETDDLGRQFFGPGTRLTVL.

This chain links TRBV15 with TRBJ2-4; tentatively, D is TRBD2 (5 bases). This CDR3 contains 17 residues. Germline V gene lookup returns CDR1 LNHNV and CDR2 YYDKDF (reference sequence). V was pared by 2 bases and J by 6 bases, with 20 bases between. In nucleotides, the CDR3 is TGTGCCACCAGCAGACCACCTACACATCGAGGGTTAAACATTCAGTACTTC. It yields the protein CATSRPPTHRGLNIQYF.

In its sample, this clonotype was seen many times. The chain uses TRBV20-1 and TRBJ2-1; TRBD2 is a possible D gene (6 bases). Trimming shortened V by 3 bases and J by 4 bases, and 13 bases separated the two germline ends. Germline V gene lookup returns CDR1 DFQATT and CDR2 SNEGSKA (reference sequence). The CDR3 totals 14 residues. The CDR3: CSASNSRGYNEQFF. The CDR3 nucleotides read TGCAGTGCTAGTAATTCCCGGGGGTACAATGAGCAGTTCTTC.

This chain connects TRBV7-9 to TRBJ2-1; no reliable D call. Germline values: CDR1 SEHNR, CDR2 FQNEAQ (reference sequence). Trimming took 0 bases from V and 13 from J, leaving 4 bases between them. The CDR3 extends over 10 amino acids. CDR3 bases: TGTGCCAGCAGCTTAGCAACCCAGTTCTTC. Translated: CASSLATQFF.

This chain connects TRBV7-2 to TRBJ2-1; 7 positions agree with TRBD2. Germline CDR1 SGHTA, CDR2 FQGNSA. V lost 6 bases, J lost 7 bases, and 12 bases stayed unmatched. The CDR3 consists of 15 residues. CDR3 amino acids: CASRQRESGGNEQFF. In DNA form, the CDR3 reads TGTGCCAGCAGGCAGCGGGAATCGGGAGGAAATGAGCAGTTCTTC.

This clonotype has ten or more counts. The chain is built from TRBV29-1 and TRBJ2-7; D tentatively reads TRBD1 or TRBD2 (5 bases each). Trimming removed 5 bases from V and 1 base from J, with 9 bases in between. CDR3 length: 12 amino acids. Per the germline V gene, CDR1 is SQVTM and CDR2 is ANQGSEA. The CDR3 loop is CSVTGQSYEQYF. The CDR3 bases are TGCAGCGTTACGGGGCAGTCCTACGAGCAGTACTTC.

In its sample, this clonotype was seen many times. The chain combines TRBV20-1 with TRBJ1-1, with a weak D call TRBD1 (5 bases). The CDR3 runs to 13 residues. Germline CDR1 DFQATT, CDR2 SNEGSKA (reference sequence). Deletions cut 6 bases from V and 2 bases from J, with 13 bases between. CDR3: CSAPRRDNTEAFF. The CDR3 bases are TGCAGTGCCCCGCGGAGGGACAACACTGAAGCTTTCTTT.